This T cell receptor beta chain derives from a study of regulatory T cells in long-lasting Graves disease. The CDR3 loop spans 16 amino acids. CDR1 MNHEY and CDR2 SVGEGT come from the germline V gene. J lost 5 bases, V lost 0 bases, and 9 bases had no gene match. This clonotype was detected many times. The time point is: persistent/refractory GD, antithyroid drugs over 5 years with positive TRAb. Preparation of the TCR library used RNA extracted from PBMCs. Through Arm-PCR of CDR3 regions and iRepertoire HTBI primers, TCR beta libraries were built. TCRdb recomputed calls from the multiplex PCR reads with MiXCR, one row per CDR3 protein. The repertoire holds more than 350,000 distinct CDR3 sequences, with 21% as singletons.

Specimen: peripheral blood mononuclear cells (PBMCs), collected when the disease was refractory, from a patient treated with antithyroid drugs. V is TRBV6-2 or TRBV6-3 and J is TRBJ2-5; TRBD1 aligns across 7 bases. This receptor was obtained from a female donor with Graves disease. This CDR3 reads CASSYSTGLSRETQYF. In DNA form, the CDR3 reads TGTGCCAGCAGTTACTCGACAGGGCTTTCTCGGGAGACCCAGTACTTC.